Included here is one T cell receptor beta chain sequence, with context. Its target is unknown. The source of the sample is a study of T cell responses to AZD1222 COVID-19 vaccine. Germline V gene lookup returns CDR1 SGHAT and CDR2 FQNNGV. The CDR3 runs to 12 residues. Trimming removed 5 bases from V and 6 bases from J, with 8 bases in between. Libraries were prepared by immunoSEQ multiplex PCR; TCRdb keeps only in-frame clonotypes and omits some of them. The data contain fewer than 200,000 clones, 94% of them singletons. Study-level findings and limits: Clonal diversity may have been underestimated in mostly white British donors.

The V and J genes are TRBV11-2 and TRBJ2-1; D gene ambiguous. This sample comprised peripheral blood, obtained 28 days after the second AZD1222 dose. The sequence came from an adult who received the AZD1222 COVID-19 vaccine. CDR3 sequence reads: CASSPAGNEQFF. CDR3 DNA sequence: TGTGCCAGCAGCCCCGCAGGCAATGAGCAGTTCTTC.